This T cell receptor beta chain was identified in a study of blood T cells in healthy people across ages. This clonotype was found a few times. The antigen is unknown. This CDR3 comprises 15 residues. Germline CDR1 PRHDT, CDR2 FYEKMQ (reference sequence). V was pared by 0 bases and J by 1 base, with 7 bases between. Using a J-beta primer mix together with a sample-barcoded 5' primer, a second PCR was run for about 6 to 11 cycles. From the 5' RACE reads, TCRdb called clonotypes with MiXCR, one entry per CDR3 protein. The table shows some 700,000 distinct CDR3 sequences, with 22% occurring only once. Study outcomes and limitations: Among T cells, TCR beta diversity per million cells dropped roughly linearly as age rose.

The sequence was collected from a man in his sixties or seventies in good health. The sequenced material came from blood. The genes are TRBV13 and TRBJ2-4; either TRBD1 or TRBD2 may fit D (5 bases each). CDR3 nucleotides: TGTGCCAGCAGCTTAGGAGGGGAGGCCAAAAACATTCAGTACTTC. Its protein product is CASSLGGEAKNIQYF.